The 3 T cell receptor beta chains below were found in one sample sequenced in a study of T cell changes during pregnancy in multiple sclerosis. Method: immunoSEQ multiplex PCR; TCRdb's copy keeps in-frame clones and lacks some. Found here are some 60,000 clones, around 93% of them singletons; the top ten hold less than 2%. Source: peripheral blood, taken after pregnancy. These receptors were taken from a female donor with multiple sclerosis, enrolled in a pregnancy study.

This chain's CDR3 is CAIRATESSGNTIYF. The CDR3 DNA is TGTGCCATCAGGGCGACTGAGTCCTCTGGAAACACCATATATTTT. V and J are TRBV10-3 and TRBJ1-3; no clear D. Trimming took off 6 bases at V and 0 bases at J, with 12 bases between the two ends. The V gene's germline CDR1 is ENHRY and CDR2 SYGVKD. There are 15 residues in the CDR3.

This chain connects TRBV5-3 to TRBJ2-5, with TRBD2 matching 10 bases. TRBV5-3 is an ORF, and what it does is uncertain. The trim removed 4 bases at V and 3 bases at J, leaving 9 bases unmatched. The CDR3 has 16 residues. The CDR3 bases are TGTGCCAGAAGCCTAAAGCGGGAGGGCCAGGAAGAGACCCAGTACTTC. As protein: CARSLKREGQEETQYF.

This clone was observed once. The chain carries TRBV27 and TRBJ1-2, with 9 bases identical to TRBD1. The CDR3 spans 14 residues. Trimming at V came to 3 bases and at J to 5 bases, leaving 4 bases not matched to a gene. CDR1 MNHEY and CDR2 SMNVEV come from the germline V gene (reference sequence). The CDR3 is CASSFNRGRYGYTF. The CDR3 bases are TGTGCCAGCAGTTTTAACAGGGGGCGATATGGCTACACCTTC.